The 15 T cell receptor beta chains presented below share a single source sample, sequenced in a study of T cell responses to AZD1222 COVID-19 vaccine. The protocol was immunoSEQ multiplex PCR, while the TCRdb copy is restricted to in-frame clones and leaves out a portion. The table shows about 90,000 clones, with about 90% occurring only once. The sample consisted of peripheral blood, taken on day 0 of MenACWY control vaccination. These receptor sequences come from an adult in good health.

As for this clone: The sample carries other DNA sequences with the same CDR3. CDR3 bases: TGTGCCAGTAGCCGGGACAGGGATCAGCCCCAGCATTTT. Residues: CASSRDRDQPQHF. The V gene is TRBV19, the J gene TRBJ1-5, with 9 bases fitting TRBD1. The CDR3 is 13 amino acids. Losses at the gene ends were 6 bases for V and 5 bases for J; bases not matched to a gene: 2. Germline values: CDR1 LNHDA, CDR2 SQIVND (reference sequence).

The chain carries TRBV2 and TRBJ1-1; D unclear. Trimming removed 3 bases at V and 1 base at J, with 6 bases between. Per germline, CDR1 SNHLY and CDR2 FYNNEI. CDR3 size: 13 residues. CDR3: CASSDRENTEAFF. CDR3 in DNA: TGTGCCAGCAGTGATCGTGAGAACACTGAAGCTTTCTTT.

The chain is built from TRBV19 and TRBJ1-2; D not resolved. Per germline, CDR1 LNHDA and CDR2 SQIVND (reference sequence). V shed 0 bases and J shed 5 bases, with 10 bases lying between them. The CDR3 is 14 amino acids. CDR3 amino acids: CASSIDLEWYGYTF. CDR3 bases: TGTGCCAGTAGTATAGACCTGGAATGGTATGGCTACACCTTC.

The CDR3 loop reads CASTLTGDQETQYF. The CDR3 DNA is TGTGCCAGCACCCTGACAGGGGACCAAGAGACCCAGTACTTC. The V and J genes are TRBV2 and TRBJ2-5; 8 nucleotides align to TRBD1. The CDR3 runs to 14 residues. V shed 7 bases and J 0 bases; nucleotides not matched to a gene: 4. The germline gives CDR1 SNHLY, CDR2 FYNNEI.

This sequence joins TRBV10-3 and TRBJ2-7; no clear D. CDR3 length equals 13 residues. CDR1 ENHRY and CDR2 SYGVKD come from the germline V gene. Between the trimmed V and J ends, which lost 4 bases and 3 bases, there was a span of 10 bases. The CDR3 region is CAISAGVDYEQYF. CDR3 nucleotides: TGTGCCATCAGTGCTGGGGTAGACTACGAGCAGTACTTC.

The chain links TRBV27 to TRBJ1-2; 7 nucleotides agree with TRBD1. Germline V CDR1 and CDR2: MNHEY, SMNVEV (reference sequence). V dropped 6 bases and J dropped 8; count of bases not matched to a gene: 6. The CDR3 has 12 amino acids. CDR3: CASSPDRVGYTF. Written as DNA, the CDR3 is TGTGCCAGCAGCCCCGACAGGGTCGGCTACACCTTC.

This clone was observed a handful of times. The rearrangement links TRBV6-6 to TRBJ2-7, with 7 bases fitting TRBD1. Germline CDR1 and CDR2: MNHNY and SVGAGI (reference sequence). Germline trimming cut 10 bases from V and 2 bases from J; bases unmatched to any gene: 8. The CDR3 contains 13 residues. CDR3 sequence reads: CATRDSKAYEQYF. The CDR3 bases are TGTGCCACCCGGGACAGCAAAGCCTACGAGCAGTACTTC.

This chain uses TRBV6-1 with TRBJ1-4, with D possibly TRBD1 on 5 matching bases. The V gene's germline CDR1 is MNHNS and CDR2 SASEGT. Trimming took 1 base from V and 0 from J, leaving 12 bases between them. The CDR3 totals 17 residues. The chain's CDR3 is CASSEGLGVATNEKLFF. The CDR3 nucleotides read TGTGCCAGCAGTGAAGGCTTGGGGGTTGCAACTAATGAAAAACTGTTTTTT.

The chain is built from TRBV3-1 (or the pseudogene TRBV3-2) and TRBJ2-7, with a tentative D call TRBD1 (5 bases). V lost 1 base to trimming and J lost 1 base, with 8 bases between them. The CDR3 extends over 14 amino acids. In germline, CDR1 is LGHDT, CDR2 YNNKEL (reference sequence). The CDR3, as DNA: TGTGCCAGCAGCCAAGTCAGGGATTCCTACGAGCAGTACTTC. Encoded protein: CASSQVRDSYEQYF.

This clone appeared a single time. The gene calls are TRBV19 and TRBJ2-1; the D gene is possibly TRBD2 (6 bases). Germline CDR1 LNHDA, CDR2 SQIVND (reference sequence). This CDR3 is 14 amino acids long. V was clipped by 8 bases and J by 8 bases, with 19 bases between them. CDR3: CASAHGGNTDEQFF. As DNA, the CDR3 is TGTGCCAGTGCCCATGGAGGGAATACAGATGAGCAGTTCTTC.

This chain joins TRBV6-5 and TRBJ1-1; 10 positions agree with TRBD1. The CDR3 is made up of 13 amino acids. The V and J ends lost 6 bases and 6 bases, in that order; junction bases with no gene match: 4. CDR1 and CDR2 from the germline V gene are MNHEY and SVGAGI. The CDR3 region has the DNA TGTGCCAGCAGAACCGGGACAGGGGCTGAAGCTTTCTTT. This codes for CASRTGTGAEAFF.

V gene TRBV20-1 combines with J gene TRBJ1-2, with a possible D match to TRBD1 (5 bases). The CDR3 sequence is 11 residues long. Germline CDR1 DFQATT, CDR2 SNEGSKA (reference sequence). The germline V and J ends were trimmed by 4 bases and 4 bases, with 7 bases remaining between them. CDR3 nucleotide sequence: TGCAGTGCTACAGGGCTCTATGGCTACACCTTC. Translation: CSATGLYGYTF.

This clone appeared a single time. One end of the junction is discordant with germline, which a read error may explain. The rearrangement joins TRBV5-4 to TRBJ1-3; D gene uncertain. There are 16 residues in the CDR3. The germline CDR1 and CDR2 sequences are SGHNT and YYREEE (reference sequence). DNA of the CDR3: TGTGCCAGTAGCTTGGGGTCGGCCGGCTCTGGAAACACCATATATTTT. Its protein product is CASSLGSAGSGNTIYF.

This clone turned up a few times. This sequence joins TRBV28 and TRBJ2-7; 8 nucleotides line up with TRBD1. The germline V gene encodes CDR1 MDHEN and CDR2 SYDVKM. The CDR3 runs 13 residues. The ends lost 5 bases at V and 3 bases at J; junction bases unmatched: 3. The CDR3 region has the DNA TGTGCCAGCAGTCCCACAGGGGGCTACGAGCAGTACTTC. Residues: CASSPTGGYEQYF.

This chain connects TRBV28 to TRBJ1-6; a weak D match, TRBD1 (5 bases). The CDR3 loop spans 14 amino acids. V was clipped by 2 bases and J by 9 bases, with 11 bases between them. Germline V gene sequence: CDR1 MDHEN, CDR2 SYDVKM. The CDR3 loop is CASSLGDGGSPLHF. The CDR3 region has the DNA TGTGCCAGCAGTTTAGGGGACGGCGGTTCACCCCTCCACTTT.